The 11 T cell receptor beta chains in this list originate from one sample, sequenced in a study of blood T cell repertoires in COVID-19. Profiled with immunoSEQ multiplex PCR; TCRdb holds only in-frame clones, not every one. The top ten clones hold under 2.5% of a sample with approximately 250,000 clones, approximately 90% of them seen once. Source material: PBMCs or T cells enriched from blood (not recorded which). The receptors come from an older woman in a cohort exposed to, infected with or recovered from COVID-19 (not recorded which).

The CDR3 spells CASSPGSGRTLSYNEQFF. Here the CDR3 DNA reads TGTGCCAGCAGCCCCGGCTCAGGGCGGACACTCTCCTACAATGAGCAGTTCTTC. The rearrangement links TRBV14 to TRBJ2-1; perhaps TRBD1 as D (5 bases). The CDR3 is made up of 18 amino acids. V was clipped by 4 bases and J by 0 bases, with 19 bases between them. The germline gives CDR1 SGHDN, CDR2 FVKESK.

The chain uses TRBV9 and TRBJ2-1; 10 bases are a match to TRBD2. V lost 4 bases, J lost 8 bases, and 6 bases stayed unmatched. The germline CDR1 and CDR2 sequences are SGDLS and YYNGEE. This CDR3 comprises 14 residues. As DNA, the CDR3 is TGTGCCAGCAGCTTAGCCGGGACTAGCGATGAGCAGTTCTTC. This gives the protein CASSLAGTSDEQFF.

The gene calls are TRBV9 and TRBJ2-1, with 13 bases matching TRBD2. The CDR3 consists of 18 residues. Germline-derived CDR1 and CDR2 are SGDLS and YYNGEE. Trimming cost V 0 bases and J 7 bases; bases outside gene matches: 10. CDR3 nucleotide sequence: TGTGCCAGCAGCGTAGCACCGGGACTAGCGGGAATCTGGAATGAGCAGTTCTTC. Its protein is CASSVAPGLAGIWNEQFF. Together with reference TRBV9 and TRBJ2-1, the CDR3 gives the full variable domain: DSGVTQTPKHLITATGQRVTLRCSPRSGDLSVYWYQQSLDQGLQFLIQYYNGEERAKGNILERFSAQQFPDLHSELNLSSLELGDSALYFCASSVAPGLAGIWNEQFFGPGTRLTVL.

The CDR3 coding sequence is TGTGCCAGCAGTTCGCGTCCGGGGACAGGTGGGGTGGGGCAGTACTTC. Translated: CASSSRPGTGGVGQYF. The chain uses TRBV28 and TRBJ2-7, with 8 bases matching TRBD1. Germline CDR1 reads MDHEN; CDR2 reads SYDVKM. The CDR3 sequence is 16 residues long. V lost 4 bases and J lost 9; bases outside the gene matches: 17.

The chain combines TRBV27 with TRBJ2-5; 12 nucleotides agree with TRBD1. The ends lost 2 bases at V and 5 bases at J; junction bases unmatched: 6. This CDR3 has 16 residues. The germline CDR1 and CDR2 sequences are MNHEY and SMNVEV (reference sequence). This CDR3 is CASSLIGTGGAETQYF. CDR3 DNA: TGTGCCAGCAGTTTAATCGGGACAGGGGGCGCGGAGACCCAGTACTTC.

The chain carries TRBV5-4 and TRBJ2-1; D possibly corresponds to TRBD1 (6 bases). The CDR3 is 15 residues long. Trimming took 0 bases from V and 0 from J, leaving 7 bases between them. The germline V gene has CDR1 SGHNT and CDR2 YYREEE (reference sequence). CDR3 sequence reads: CASSLEGGSYNEQFF. In nucleotides, the CDR3 is TGTGCCAGCAGCTTGGAAGGGGGCTCCTACAATGAGCAGTTCTTC.

The J gene is TRBJ1-2, the V gene TRBV30, with 7 bases that match TRBD1. The trim removed 3 bases at V and 8 bases at J, leaving 12 bases unmatched. Germline CDR1 and CDR2: GTSNPN and SVGIG (reference sequence). This CDR3 region has 14 residues. For the CDR3, the DNA is TGTGCCTGGAGAGGACAGGCTTTGGGGGAAGGCTACACCTTC. This codes for CAWRGQALGEGYTF.

This clone was picked up a small number of times. The rearrangement uses TRBV11-2 and TRBJ2-3, with D hard to call. The CDR3 runs 13 residues. Germline lookup yields CDR1 SGHAT and CDR2 FQNNGV. V shed 4 bases and J shed 0 bases, with 5 bases lying between them. This CDR3 is CASSSTSTDTQYF. The CDR3 DNA sequence: TGTGCCAGCAGCTCGACTAGCACAGATACGCAGTATTTT.

As DNA, the CDR3 is TGTGCCTGGACAGGGGGTAGCACCGGGGAGCTGTTTTTT. This codes for CAWTGGSTGELFF. This chain uses TRBV30 with TRBJ2-2, with 7 bases that match TRBD1. This CDR3 has 13 residues. V gave up 4 bases and J gave up 4 bases; unmatched junction bases: 3. Per germline, CDR1 GTSNPN and CDR2 SVGIG (reference sequence).

This chain uses TRBV27 with TRBJ1-1; no clear D. Between the trimmed V and J ends, which lost 5 bases and 8 bases, there was a span of 15 bases. The length of the CDR3 is 13 residues. CDR1 is MNHEY and CDR2 is SMNVEV in the germline V gene (reference sequence). The CDR3 region has the DNA TGTGCCAGCAGTCACGCGTGGGCAGGAGAAGCTTTCTTT. Protein product: CASSHAWAGEAFF.

The chain couples TRBV5-1 to TRBJ2-5; D not certain. Germline V gene data show CDR1 as SGHRS and CDR2 as YFSETQ. The CDR3 sequence is 14 residues long. V lost 5 bases and J lost 5, with 16 bases in between. The CDR3 protein is CASRRGPSAETQYF. The CDR3 DNA sequence: TGCGCCAGCAGGCGAGGCCCCTCGGCGGAGACCCAGTACTTC.